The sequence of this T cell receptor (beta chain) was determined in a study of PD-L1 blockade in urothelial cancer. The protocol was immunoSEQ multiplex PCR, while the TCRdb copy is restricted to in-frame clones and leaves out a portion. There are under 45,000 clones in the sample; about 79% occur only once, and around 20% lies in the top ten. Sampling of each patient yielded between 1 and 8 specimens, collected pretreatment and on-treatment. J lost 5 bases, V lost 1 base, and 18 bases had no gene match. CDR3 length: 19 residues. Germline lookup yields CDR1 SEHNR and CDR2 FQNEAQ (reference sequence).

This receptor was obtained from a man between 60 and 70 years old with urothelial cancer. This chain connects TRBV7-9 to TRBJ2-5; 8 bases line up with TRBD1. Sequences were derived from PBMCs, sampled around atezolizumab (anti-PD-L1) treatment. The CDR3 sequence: CASSLGRAGTGRERETQYF. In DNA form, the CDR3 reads TGTGCCAGCAGCTTAGGCCGGGCAGGGACAGGACGAGAGAGGGAGACCCAGTACTTC.